The next 21 T cell receptor beta chains were all read from a single sample in a study of blood T cell repertoires in COVID-19. Profiled with immunoSEQ multiplex PCR; TCRdb holds only in-frame clones, not every one. Found here are under 400,000 clones, roughly 86% of them singletons; the top ten hold roughly 2%. The sample was PBMCs or T cells enriched from blood (not recorded which). All receptors derive from a man in his forties in a cohort exposed to, infected with or recovered from COVID-19 (not recorded which).

This clone was counted between two and nine times. This chain links TRBV5-1 with TRBJ2-7, with TRBD1 identical over 7 bases. V gave up 4 bases and J gave up 0 bases; unmatched junction bases: 4. Germline values: CDR1 SGHRS, CDR2 YFSETQ. This CDR3 is built from 14 residues. CDR3 residues: CASSPGTASYEQYF. The CDR3 nucleotides read TGCGCCAGCAGCCCCGGGACAGCCTCCTACGAGCAGTACTTC.

The rearrangement joins TRBV5-1 to TRBJ1-5; 7 nucleotides agree with TRBD1. Germline CDR1 and CDR2: SGHRS and YFSETQ. V dropped 0 bases and J dropped 6; count of bases not matched to a gene: 3. The CDR3 is 14 residues long. The CDR3 sequence is CASSLEGAGQPQHF. The CDR3 DNA follows: TGCGCCAGCAGCTTGGAGGGGGCAGGTCAGCCCCAGCATTTT.

The chain couples TRBV19 to TRBJ2-2; D is perhaps TRBD1 (6 bases). The V gene's germline CDR1 is LNHDA and CDR2 SQIVND (reference sequence). The V end was cut by 9 bases, the J end by 3 bases, with 8 bases between. This CDR3 contains 12 residues. The CDR3 DNA reads TGTGCCAGGGACAGCTACACCGGGGAGCTGTTTTTT. It specifies CARDSYTGELFF.

The V gene is TRBV7-3, the J gene TRBJ2-7; TRBD1 aligns across 10 bases. This CDR3 is 15 amino acids long. Per germline, CDR1 SGHTA and CDR2 FQGTGA. V was pared by 3 bases and J by 3 bases, with 5 bases of the junction left unmatched. CDR3 region: CASSLEGTGVYEQYF. CDR3 coding DNA: TGTGCCAGCAGCTTGGAAGGGACAGGGGTCTACGAGCAGTACTTC.

The chain carries TRBV12-3 or TRBV12-4 and TRBJ1-2; possibly TRBD1 for D (6 bases). The CDR3 spans 13 residues. V lost 4 bases and J 7 bases, leaving 13 bases between the germline ends. The CDR3 coding sequence is TGTGCCAGCAGTTCGTCATCAGGGGTTGGCTACACCTTC. It yields the protein CASSSSSGVGYTF.

The chain links TRBV7-9 to TRBJ1-2, with TRBD1 matching 8 bases. Trimming at V came to 5 bases and at J to 4 bases, leaving 9 bases not matched to a gene. Germline V gene sequence: CDR1 SEHNR, CDR2 FQNEAQ (reference sequence). CDR3 length: 15 residues. Here the CDR3 reads CASSPGTGFGYGYTF. The CDR3 DNA is TGTGCCAGCAGCCCAGGGACAGGTTTTGGCTATGGCTACACCTTC.

The V call is TRBV19, the J call TRBJ2-5; D is unresolved. This CDR3 spans 13 amino acids. Trimming shortened V by 3 bases and J by 2 bases, and 7 bases separated the two germline ends. Germline CDR1 reads LNHDA; CDR2 reads SQIVND (reference sequence). The CDR3 here is CASSMHGQETQYF. CDR3 nucleotides: TGTGCCAGTAGTATGCACGGTCAAGAGACCCAGTACTTC.

As concerns this clone: The same CDR3 can be traced to other DNA sequences in this sample. The chain recombines TRBV18 with TRBJ2-3; D ambiguous. With 2 bases removed from V and 6 bases from J, the gap between germline ends came to 6 bases. The CDR3 has 12 residues. Germline CDR1 KGHSH, CDR2 LQKENI. This chain's CDR3 is CASSPNTDTQYF. CDR3 coding DNA: TGTGCCAGCTCACCAAACACGGATACGCAGTATTTT.

The chain links TRBV7-2 to TRBJ2-5; D is unclear. Trimming pared 1 base from V and 4 bases from J, leaving 10 bases between. Germline assignment: CDR1 SGHTA and CDR2 FQGNSA. The CDR3 extends over 14 amino acids. CDR3 region: CASSLGGVRETQYF. The CDR3 DNA follows: TGTGCCAGCAGCTTAGGAGGAGTTCGAGAGACCCAGTACTTC. The full variable domain, rest sourced from reference TRBV7-2 and TRBJ2-5, is GAGVSQSPSNKVTEKGKDVELRCDPISGHTALYWYRQSLGQGLEFLIYFQGNSAPDKSGLPSDRFSAERTGGSVSTLTIQRTQQEDSAVYLCASSLGGVRETQYFGPGTRLLVL.

The chain is built from TRBV2 and TRBJ1-1; D ambiguous. CDR1 is SNHLY, CDR2 FYNNEI, per germline. Trimming cost V 4 bases and J 1 base, with 7 bases left between them. The CDR3 covers 13 residues. The CDR3 DNA follows: TGTGCCAGCAGTGTAACAGAGAACACTGAAGCTTTCTTT. The encoded protein is CASSVTENTEAFF. The variable domain in full, completed from reference TRBV2 and TRBJ1-1, reads EPEVTQTPSHQVTQMGQEVILRCVPISNHLYFYWYRQILGQKVEFLVSFYNNEISEKSEIFDDQFSVERPDGSNFTLKIRSTKLEDSAMYFCASSVTENTEAFFGQGTRLTVV.

The rearrangement links TRBV5-6 to TRBJ2-1, with 10 positions matching TRBD2. The CDR3 has 15 residues. V shed 6 bases and J 3 bases; nucleotides not matched to a gene: 6. The V gene's germline CDR1 is SGHDT and CDR2 YYEEEE. In DNA form, the CDR3 reads TGTGCCAGCACCCGGGGACTAGCGAACTACAATGAGCAGTTCTTC. Residues: CASTRGLANYNEQFF.

The chain links TRBV6-5 to TRBJ1-6; perhaps TRBD1 as D (5 bases). The V end lost 6 bases, the J end lost 7 bases, and 13 bases lay between the germline ends. CDR3 length: 14 amino acids. The germline CDR1 and CDR2 sequences are MNHEY and SVGAGI. The CDR3 DNA reads as TGTGCCAGCAGCCAGACAGCACACAATTCACCCCTCCACTTT. Translation gives CASSQTAHNSPLHF.

The gene calls are TRBV10-3 and TRBJ1-5; 8 bases match TRBD1. Trimming took 6 bases from V and 2 from J; bases not matched to a gene: 3. Germline CDR1 is ENHRY and CDR2 is SYGVKD. The CDR3 loop spans 14 amino acids. The CDR3 coding sequence is TGTGCCATCAGCGGACAGGGAGGCAATCAGCCCCAGCATTTT. This sequence encodes CAISGQGGNQPQHF.

This clone was recorded once. The chain employs TRBV7-2 and TRBJ2-2, with a possible D match to TRBD2 (5 bases). CDR3 length equals 15 residues. The germline V and J ends were trimmed by 2 bases and 4 bases, with 11 bases remaining between them. Germline CDR1 SGHTA, CDR2 FQGNSA. In DNA form, the CDR3 reads TGTGCCAGCAGCTTATACGGGATCCCCACCGGGGAGCTGTTTTTT. It translates to CASSLYGIPTGELFF. Filled out from reference TRBV7-2 and TRBJ2-2, the complete variable domain reads GAGVSQSPSNKVTEKGKDVELRCDPISGHTALYWYRQSLGQGLEFLIYFQGNSAPDKSGLPSDRFSAERTGGSVSTLTIQRTQQEDSAVYLCASSLYGIPTGELFFGEGSRLTVL.

The genes are TRBV18 and TRBJ2-1, with 9 bases identical to TRBD2. The germline V gene has CDR1 KGHSH and CDR2 LQKENI. There are 18 residues in the CDR3. V lost 1 base, J lost 7 bases, and 14 bases stayed unmatched. The CDR3 bases are TGTGCCAGCTCACCACGGGGAAGTAGCGGGAGAACTCCGAATGAGCAGTTCTTC. Protein sequence: CASSPRGSSGRTPNEQFF.

The chain is built from TRBV5-5 and TRBJ2-7; the D gene is possibly TRBD1 (5 bases). The germline gives CDR1 SGHKS, CDR2 YYEKEE (reference sequence). The V and J ends lost 1 base and 0 bases respectively, with 11 bases between them. The CDR3 contains 15 residues. CDR3 amino acids: CASSLYQGSSYEQYF. In DNA form, the CDR3 reads TGTGCCAGCAGCTTGTATCAGGGTTCCTCCTACGAGCAGTACTTC. The variable domain in full, completed from reference TRBV5-5 and TRBJ2-7, reads DAGVTQSPTHLIKTRGQQVTLRCSPISGHKSVSWYQQVLGQGPQFIFQYYEKEERGRGNFPDRFSARQFPNYSSELNVNALLLGDSALYLCASSLYQGSSYEQYFGPGTRLTVT.

V usage is TRBV28 and J usage is TRBJ2-2, with a possible D match to TRBD1 (5 bases). This CDR3 spans 14 amino acids. V was clipped by 2 bases and J by 8 bases, with 12 bases between them. Germline lookup yields CDR1 MDHEN and CDR2 SYDVKM. The CDR3 coding sequence is TGTGCCAGCAGTTTAGGACACTCTGGGGGGGAGCTGTTTTTT. This encodes CASSLGHSGGELFF.

The CDR3, as DNA: TGTGCCACCGGGACAGGGGGATCTGGCTATGGCTACACCTTC. This encodes CATGTGGSGYGYTF. This chain connects TRBV15 to TRBJ1-2, with 11 bases matching TRBD1. Germline CDR1 LNHNV, CDR2 YYDKDF (reference sequence). With 8 bases clipped from V and 4 bases from J, the junction kept 6 bases outside the gene matches. CDR3 length: 14 residues.

The chain carries TRBV5-4 and TRBJ2-1, with 11 bases identical to TRBD2. CDR3 length: 15 residues. Germline V CDR1 and CDR2: SGHNT, YYREEE (reference sequence). J gave up 7 bases and V 3 bases, and 6 bases lay outside the gene matches. CDR3 loop: CASSWVSGRGNEQFF. The CDR3 DNA reads TGTGCCAGCAGCTGGGTTAGCGGGAGGGGGAATGAGCAGTTCTTC.

The chain links TRBV3-1 (or the pseudogene TRBV3-2) to TRBJ1-2, with TRBD1 as a possible D gene (5 bases). The CDR3 runs to 16 residues. Germline V gene lookup returns CDR1 LGHDT and CDR2 YNNKEL (reference sequence). Trimming stripped 1 base from V and 1 base from J, with 13 bases between. The CDR3 spells CASSQVAAGYNYGYTF. The CDR3 DNA reads as TGTGCCAGCAGCCAAGTCGCGGCAGGGTATAACTATGGCTACACCTTC.

This clone appeared a single time. The chain is built from TRBV27 and TRBJ1-5, with TRBD1 matching over 10 bases. Germline CDR1 MNHEY, CDR2 SMNVEV (reference sequence). This CDR3 is 14 amino acids long. With 4 bases clipped from V and 7 bases from J, the junction kept 4 bases outside the gene matches. CDR3 sequence (DNA): TGTGCCAGCAGTTCTGGACAGGGGGTGCAGCCCCAGCATTTT. This gives the protein CASSSGQGVQPQHF.